Listed here is a single T cell receptor (beta chain). This sample stems from a study of PD-L1 blockade in urothelial cancer. Whole-study context: The year 2014 saw patients start atezolizumab, 1,200 mg intravenously every 3 weeks. Blood was evaluated 3 weeks (second dose) and 6 weeks after therapy began.

The germline V gene has CDR1 MNHEY and CDR2 SMNVEV (reference sequence). V was clipped by 6 bases and J by 10 bases, with 16 bases between them. This CDR3 comprises 14 residues. Profiled with immunoSEQ multiplex PCR; TCRdb holds only in-frame clones, not every one. The sample holds tens of thousands of clones, about 90% seen once. Diagnoses among patients were locally advanced or metastatic urothelial carcinoma. The genes are TRBV27 and TRBJ1-6, with D possibly being TRBD1 (5 bases). The material sequenced was PBMCs, taken around atezolizumab (anti-PD-L1) treatment. The TCR was taken from a man between 60 and 75 years old with urothelial cancer. The CDR3 region is CASRPGSVRSPLHF. CDR3 sequence (DNA): TGTGCCAGCAGGCCAGGGTCGGTCCGCTCACCCCTCCACTTT.